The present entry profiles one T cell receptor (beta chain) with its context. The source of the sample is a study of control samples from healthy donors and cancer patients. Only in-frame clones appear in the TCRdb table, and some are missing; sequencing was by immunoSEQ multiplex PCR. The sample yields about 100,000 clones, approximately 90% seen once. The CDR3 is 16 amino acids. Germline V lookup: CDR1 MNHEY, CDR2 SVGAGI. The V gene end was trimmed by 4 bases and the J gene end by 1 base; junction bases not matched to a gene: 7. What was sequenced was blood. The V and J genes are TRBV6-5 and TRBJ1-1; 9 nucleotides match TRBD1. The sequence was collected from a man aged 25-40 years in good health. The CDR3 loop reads CASSWGQGVPNTEAFF. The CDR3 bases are TGTGCCAGCAGTTGGGGACAGGGCGTCCCGAACACTGAAGCTTTCTTT.